Given below is one TCR beta chain in context. What it recognizes is unknown. This entry belongs to a study of cytomegalovirus exposure and HLA in healthy donors. Study-level points and caveats: Cytomegalovirus association was assigned to approximately 160 TCR beta chains. Sequencing likely caused a cluster of highly shared sequence variants. Most TCR sequences were seen very rarely across donors, but some public TCRs occurred in many.

The PCR used 60 Vbeta and 13 Jbeta primers. Only in-frame clones appear in the TCRdb table, and some are missing; sequencing was by immunoSEQ multiplex PCR. The sample holds approximately 220,000 clones, around 79% seen once. Despite likely unrecorded immune exposures, the donors were nominally healthy at the time of sampling. The germline V and J ends were trimmed by 1 base and 7 bases, with 14 bases remaining between them. The length of the CDR3 is 15 residues. Germline V gene data show CDR1 as MDHEN and CDR2 as SYDVKM. Source material: PBMCs. This TCR derives from a young man in good health and CMV-seronegative. V usage is TRBV28 and J usage is TRBJ2-1; D might be TRBD2 (6 bases). CDR3 coding DNA: TGTGCCAGCAGTTTATTCCGGGGACTGATTAATGAGCAGTTCTTC. It specifies CASSLFRGLINEQFF.